The 27 T cell receptor beta chains below were found in one sample sequenced in a study of OX40 agonist ivuxolimab in advanced cancers. TCRdb's copy holds only in-frame clones and misses some; the assay was immunoSEQ multiplex PCR. The table includes 45,000 to 65,000 clones, roughly 80% detected once. The material was CD4+ or CD8+ T cells sorted from blood, obtained in a trial of the OX40 agonist ivuxolimab. These receptors were taken from an adult with an advanced solid tumor such as melanoma, head and neck, liver or kidney cancer.

The CDR3 is CAWARDGGTDTQYF. For the CDR3, the DNA is TGTGCCTGGGCTCGGGACGGCGGCACAGATACGCAGTATTTT. V usage is TRBV30 and J usage is TRBJ2-3; D possibly uses TRBD1 or TRBD2 (5 bases each). V lost 5 bases, J lost 1 base, and 13 bases lay in between. The CDR3 is 14 amino acids. Per the germline V gene, CDR1 is GTSNPN and CDR2 is SVGIG (reference sequence).

The genes are TRBV5-4 and TRBJ2-1; no clear D gene. With 1 base removed from V and 7 bases from J, the gap between germline ends came to 9 bases. The CDR3 runs 13 residues. Germline CDR1 SGHNT, CDR2 YYREEE (reference sequence). DNA for the CDR3: TGTGCCAGCAGCTTGTTAACGAGGAATGAGCAGTTCTTC. Protein sequence: CASSLLTRNEQFF.

The chain combines TRBV6-5 with TRBJ2-7, with a tentative D call TRBD1 (6 bases). Trimming stripped 6 bases from V and 5 bases from J, with 14 bases between. The CDR3 contains 13 residues. The germline V gene encodes CDR1 MNHEY and CDR2 SVGAGI. CDR3 protein: CASRRGQTNEQYF. CDR3 coding DNA: TGTGCCAGCAGAAGAGGACAGACCAACGAGCAGTACTTC.

The chain recombines TRBV6-5 with TRBJ1-4; D call uncertain. Germline assignment: CDR1 MNHEY and CDR2 SVGAGI. Trimming took 6 bases from V and 0 from J, leaving 8 bases between them. This CDR3 contains 14 residues. In nucleotides, the CDR3 is TGTGCCAGCAGCGTCGTTGCAACTAATGAAAAACTGTTTTTT. Encoded protein: CASSVVATNEKLFF.

The chain uses TRBV11-2 and TRBJ2-7; 8 nucleotides line up with TRBD2. This CDR3 has 12 residues. The junction had 6 bases not matched to a gene; V was cut back by 8 bases and J by 6 bases. CDR1 and CDR2 (germline): SGHAT, FQNNGV. The CDR3: CASLGGGLEQYF. CDR3 DNA sequence: TGTGCCAGCCTGGGCGGGGGGCTCGAGCAGTACTTC.

The chain carries TRBV10-3 and TRBJ2-5, with D hard to call. The J call is uncertain, as TRBJ2-7 better fits the DNA end. This CDR3 spans 13 amino acids. Germline V gene sequence: CDR1 ENHRY, CDR2 SYGVKD. CDR3 residues: CAIRDRLGYEQYF. The CDR3 DNA sequence: TGTGCCATCAGAGACCGATTGGGCTACGAGCAGTACTTC.

This chain connects TRBV18 to TRBJ2-3; D is possibly TRBD1 (5 bases). Germline values: CDR1 KGHSH, CDR2 LQKENI. Trimming stripped 1 base from V and 1 base from J, with 21 bases between. The length of the CDR3 is 19 residues. CDR3 amino acids: CASSPHSRVDGVGTDTQYF. For the CDR3, the DNA is TGTGCCAGCTCACCACATTCCAGGGTTGATGGGGTTGGCACAGATACGCAGTATTTT.

The chain is built from TRBV2 and TRBJ2-5, with a tentative D call TRBD1 (6 bases). Judging by the DNA end, TRBJ2-7 fits better; the J call may be wrong. This CDR3 region has 12 residues. CDR1 and CDR2 (germline): SNHLY, FYNNEI. CDR3 coding DNA: TGTGCCAGCAGTGGAGGGGGCTACGAGCAGTACTTC. Its protein is CASSGGGYEQYF.

The chain couples TRBV5-1 to TRBJ2-7; 8 bases are shared with TRBD1. The junction had 10 bases not matched to a gene; V was cut back by 0 bases and J by 5 bases. From germline, CDR1 is SGHRS and CDR2 YFSETQ. The CDR3 extends over 16 amino acids. The CDR3 nucleotides read TGCGCCAGCAGCTTGGTTGGACAGGGACGCGAGGACGAGCAGTACTTC. As protein: CASSLVGQGREDEQYF.

V and J are TRBV7-8 and TRBJ1-1; no firm D call. This CDR3 contains 14 residues. V was trimmed by 4 bases and J by 1 base, leaving 10 bases between them. Germline loops: CDR1 SGHVS, CDR2 FQNEAQ. In DNA, the CDR3 is TGTGCCAGCAGCTCCCCCCCCTGGAACACTGAAGCTTTCTTT. This encodes CASSSPPWNTEAFF.

The CDR3 sequence is CATTKQSGGAGEQFF. The CDR3 nucleotides are TGTGCCACCACTAAACAGAGCGGAGGGGCGGGTGAGCAGTTCTTC. The chain recombines TRBV28 with TRBJ2-1, with TRBD2 as a possible D gene (6 bases). CDR1 and CDR2 (germline): MDHEN, SYDVKM. V gave up 10 bases and J gave up 9 bases, with 25 bases separating them. This CDR3 region has 15 residues. The variable domain in full, with the rest retrieved from reference TRBV28 and TRBJ2-1, is DVKVTQSSRYLVKRTGEKVFLECVQDMDHENMFWYRQDPGLGLRLIYFSYDVKMKEKGDIPEGYSVSREKKERFSLILESASTNQTSMYLCATTKQSGGAGEQFFGPGTRLTVL.

This chain connects TRBV27 to TRBJ2-7, with a tentative D call TRBD1 (5 bases). Trimming left V 4 bases short and J 6 bases short, with 13 bases between. The CDR3 loop spans 13 amino acids. Per germline, CDR1 MNHEY and CDR2 SMNVEV (reference sequence). The CDR3 protein is CASSSKQGSEQYF. CDR3 nucleotide sequence: TGTGCCAGCAGTTCGAAGCAGGGTTCCGAGCAGTACTTC.

This chain uses TRBV2 with TRBJ2-6, with 10 bases lining up with TRBD2. The CDR3 extends over 16 amino acids. Trimming removed 8 bases from V and 4 bases from J; junction bases left unmatched: 8. Germline-derived CDR1 and CDR2 are SNHLY and FYNNEI. CDR3 nucleotides: TGTGCCAGCTGGAGCGGGAGGGCCTCCGGGGCCAACGTCCTGACTTTC. Translated, it gives CASWSGRASGANVLTF.

The J gene is TRBJ1-4, the V gene TRBV19; 8 nucleotides agree with TRBD1. Losses at the gene ends were 4 bases for V and 7 bases for J; bases not matched to a gene: 5. Germline values: CDR1 LNHDA, CDR2 SQIVND (reference sequence). The CDR3 sequence is 14 residues long. CDR3 residues: CASSTDRGGEKLFF. The DNA of the CDR3 is TGTGCCAGTAGTACCGACAGGGGAGGTGAAAAACTGTTTTTT.

This clone was counted once. V usage is TRBV10-1 and J usage is TRBJ2-7, with D uncertain. CDR3 size: 14 residues. V shed 6 bases and J shed 3 bases, with 15 bases lying between them. Per germline, CDR1 WNHNN and CDR2 SYGVQD (reference sequence). DNA for the CDR3: TGCGCCAGCAGGGGGAAAGGCGAAAACTACGAGCAGTACTTC. This encodes CASRGKGENYEQYF.

The J gene is TRBJ2-1, the V gene TRBV6-1; D is undetermined. CDR3 size: 16 residues. From germline, CDR1 is MNHNS and CDR2 SASEGT. Trimming took 2 bases from V and 9 from J, leaving 20 bases between them. CDR3 in DNA: TGTGCCAGCAGTGAAAACTTGCCTGGGCCCACGACTGAGCAGTTCTTC. Amino acid sequence: CASSENLPGPTTEQFF.

This chain connects TRBV25-1 to TRBJ2-1, with TRBD2 as a possible D gene (6 bases). V dropped 8 bases and J dropped 6 bases, with 14 bases sitting between them. Germline CDR1 and CDR2: MGHDK and SYGVNS. This CDR3 has 13 residues. CDR3 loop: CASGPSEANEQFF. The CDR3 coding sequence is TGTGCCAGCGGCCCTAGCGAGGCCAATGAGCAGTTCTTC. The full variable domain, its missing parts supplied by reference TRBV25-1 and TRBJ2-1, is EADIYQTPRYLVIGTGKKITLECSQTMGHDKMYWYQQDPGMELHLIHYSYGVNSTEKGDLSSESTVSRIRTEHFPLTLESARPSHTSQYLCASGPSEANEQFFGPGTRLTVL.

V is TRBV6-1 and J is TRBJ2-7, with a weak D call TRBD1 (5 bases). Germline V gene data show CDR1 as MNHNS and CDR2 as SASEGT. The V end was cut by 6 bases, the J end by 4 bases, with 10 bases between. The CDR3 totals 12 residues. CDR3: CASRGDSYEQYF. DNA of the CDR3: TGTGCCAGCAGGGGCGACAGTTACGAGCAGTACTTC.

This clone came up a few times. The chain has TRBV20-1 and TRBJ1-4; unclear D gene. V was cut by 2 bases and J by 6 bases, with 4 bases left in between. This CDR3 has 11 amino acids. In germline, CDR1 is DFQATT, CDR2 SNEGSKA (reference sequence). CDR3 residues: CSARPDEKLFF. CDR3 DNA: TGCAGTGCTAGACCAGATGAAAAACTGTTTTTT.

The V call is TRBV2, the J call TRBJ2-3; D remains unclear. Germline V lookup: CDR1 SNHLY, CDR2 FYNNEI. This CDR3 is 11 amino acids long. The V end lost 10 bases, the J end lost 3 bases, and 8 bases lay between the germline ends. The CDR3 sequence is CATQATDTQYF. Written as DNA, the CDR3 is TGTGCCACCCAGGCTACAGATACGCAGTATTTT.

J is TRBJ2-5 and V is TRBV9; 8 nucleotides agree with TRBD1. Germline V gene lookup returns CDR1 SGDLS and CDR2 YYNGEE. The CDR3 runs 14 residues. Unmatched junction bases numbered 0, after V lost 0 bases and J lost 2 bases. The DNA for the CDR3 is TGTGCCAGCAGCGTAGACAGGGGGCAAGAGACCCAGTACTTC. The encoded protein is CASSVDRGQETQYF.

The rearrangement joins TRBV5-1 to TRBJ1-2; D unresolved. This CDR3 spans 14 amino acids. Trimming pared 0 bases from V and 4 bases from J, leaving 10 bases between. CDR1 is SGHRS, CDR2 YFSETQ, per germline. CDR3 region: CASSLAPQSYGYTF. The DNA for the CDR3 is TGCGCCAGCAGCTTGGCTCCCCAAAGCTATGGCTACACCTTC.

J is TRBJ2-7 and V is TRBV2; 15 positions match TRBD2. The CDR3 has 18 residues. The germline CDR1 and CDR2 sequences are SNHLY and FYNNEI. Unmatched junction bases numbered 9, after V lost 3 bases and J lost 3 bases. In DNA form, the CDR3 reads TGTGCCAGCAGTGAGGGCTGGACTAGCGGGAGGGGAAACTACGAGCAGTACTTC. Translating it yields CASSEGWTSGRGNYEQYF.

Notes on this clone: The same CDR3 also results from other DNA sequences found in this sample. The V and J genes are TRBV10-3 and TRBJ1-2; tentative D call: TRBD1 (5 bases). V lost 0 bases and J 4 bases, leaving 6 bases between the germline ends. This CDR3 contains 13 residues. CDR1 is ENHRY and CDR2 is SYGVKD in the germline V gene. CDR3 amino acids: CAISESTVYGYTF. DNA for the CDR3: TGTGCCATCAGTGAGTCGACAGTCTATGGCTACACCTTC.

The chain carries TRBV5-1 and TRBJ2-7; D is perhaps TRBD1 (5 bases). Germline lookup yields CDR1 SGHRS and CDR2 YFSETQ. The length of the CDR3 is 15 residues. The ends were cut back, 5 bases at V and 6 bases at J, with 21 bases in the middle. In DNA, the CDR3 is TGCGCCAGCAGAAACTCAGGGCAGCCTGGATTCGAGCAGTACTTC. Protein: CASRNSGQPGFEQYF.

This rearrangement joins TRBV7-9 to TRBJ1-5, with TRBD1 matching over 7 bases. Trimming cost V 4 bases and J 4 bases; bases outside gene matches: 7. Germline V gives CDR1 SEHNR, CDR2 FQNEAQ (reference sequence). This CDR3 is 15 amino acids long. The CDR3 spells CASSSLEGANQPQHF. The CDR3 coding sequence is TGTGCCAGCAGCTCCTTAGAGGGGGCAAATCAGCCCCAGCATTTT.

V usage is TRBV27 and J usage is TRBJ2-3; D remains unclear. Germline CDR1 is MNHEY and CDR2 is SMNVEV (reference sequence). The CDR3 is 14 residues long. The germline V and J ends were trimmed by 0 bases and 6 bases, with 10 bases remaining between them. CDR3 region: CASSLSTSVDTQYF. The CDR3 DNA reads TGTGCCAGCAGTTTATCTACCTCTGTGGATACGCAGTATTTT.